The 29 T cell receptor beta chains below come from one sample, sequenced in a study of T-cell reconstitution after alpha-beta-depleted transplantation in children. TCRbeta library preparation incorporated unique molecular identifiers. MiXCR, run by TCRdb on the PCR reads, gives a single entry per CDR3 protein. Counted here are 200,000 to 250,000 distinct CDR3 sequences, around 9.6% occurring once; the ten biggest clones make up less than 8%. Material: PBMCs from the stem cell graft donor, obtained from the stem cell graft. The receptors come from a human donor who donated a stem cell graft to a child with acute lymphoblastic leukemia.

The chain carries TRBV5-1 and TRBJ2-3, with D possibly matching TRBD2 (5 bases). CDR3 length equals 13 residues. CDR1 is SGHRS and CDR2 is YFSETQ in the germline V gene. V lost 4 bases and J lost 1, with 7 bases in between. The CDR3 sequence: CASSARGTDTQYF. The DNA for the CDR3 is TGCGCCAGCAGCGCGCGGGGCACAGATACGCAGTATTTT. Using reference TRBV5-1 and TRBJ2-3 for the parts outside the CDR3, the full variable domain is KAGVTQTPRYLIKTRGQQVTLSCSPISGHRSVSWYQQTPGQGLQFLFEYFSETQRNKGNFPGRFSGRQFSNSRSEMNVSTLELGDSALYLCASSARGTDTQYFGPGTRLTVL.

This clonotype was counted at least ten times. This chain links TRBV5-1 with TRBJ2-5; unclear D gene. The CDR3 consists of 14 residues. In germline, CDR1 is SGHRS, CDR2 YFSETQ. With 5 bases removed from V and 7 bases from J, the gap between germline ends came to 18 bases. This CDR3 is CASSTGDSKWTQYF. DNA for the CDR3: TGCGCCAGCAGTACGGGTGACTCGAAGTGGACCCAGTACTTC.

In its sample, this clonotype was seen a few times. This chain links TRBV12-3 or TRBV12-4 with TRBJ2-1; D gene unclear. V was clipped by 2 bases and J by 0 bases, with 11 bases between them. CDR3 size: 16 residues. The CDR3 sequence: CASSLPWGSSYNEQFF. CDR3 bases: TGTGCCAGCAGTTTACCGTGGGGAAGCTCCTACAATGAGCAGTTCTTC.

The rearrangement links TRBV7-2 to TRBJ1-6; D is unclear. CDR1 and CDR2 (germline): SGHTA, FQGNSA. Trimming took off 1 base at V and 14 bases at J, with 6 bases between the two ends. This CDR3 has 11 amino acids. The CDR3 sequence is CASSLDSSLHF. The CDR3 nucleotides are TGTGCCAGCAGCTTAGATTCTTCCCTCCACTTT.

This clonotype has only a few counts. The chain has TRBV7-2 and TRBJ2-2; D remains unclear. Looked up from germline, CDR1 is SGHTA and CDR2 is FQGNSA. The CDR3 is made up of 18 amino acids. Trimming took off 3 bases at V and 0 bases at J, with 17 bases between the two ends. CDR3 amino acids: CASSFRRQTNTNTGELFF. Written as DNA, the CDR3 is TGTGCCAGCAGCTTCCGTCGGCAGACAAATACGAACACCGGGGAGCTGTTTTTT.

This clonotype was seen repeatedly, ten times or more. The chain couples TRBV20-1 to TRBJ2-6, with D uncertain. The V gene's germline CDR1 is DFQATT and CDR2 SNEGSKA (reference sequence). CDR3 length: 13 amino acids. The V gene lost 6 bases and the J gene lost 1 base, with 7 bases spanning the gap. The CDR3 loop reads CSAYESGANVLTF. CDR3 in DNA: TGCAGTGCGTATGAATCTGGGGCCAACGTCCTGACTTTC.

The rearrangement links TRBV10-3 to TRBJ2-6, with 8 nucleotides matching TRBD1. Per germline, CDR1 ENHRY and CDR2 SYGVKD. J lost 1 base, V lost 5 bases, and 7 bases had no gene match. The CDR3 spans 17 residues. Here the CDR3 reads CAISTGGSRSGANVLTF. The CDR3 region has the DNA TGTGCCATCAGTACAGGGGGTAGTCGGTCTGGGGCCAACGTCCTGACTTTC.

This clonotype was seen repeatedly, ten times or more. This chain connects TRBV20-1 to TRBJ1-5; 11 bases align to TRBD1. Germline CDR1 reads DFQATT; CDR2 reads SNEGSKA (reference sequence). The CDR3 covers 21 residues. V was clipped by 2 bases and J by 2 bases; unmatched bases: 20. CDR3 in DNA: TGCAGTGCTAGAAAGTTGGGTTTCGGGACAGGGGGTCAAGAGGGCAATCAGCCCCAGCATTTT. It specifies CSARKLGFGTGGQEGNQPQHF.

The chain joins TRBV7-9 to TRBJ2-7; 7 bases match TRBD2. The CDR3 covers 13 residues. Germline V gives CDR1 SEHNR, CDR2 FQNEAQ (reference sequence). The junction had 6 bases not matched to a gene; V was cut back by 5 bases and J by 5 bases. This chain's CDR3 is CASSQGLGNEQYF. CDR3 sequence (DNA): TGTGCCAGCAGCCAAGGACTAGGGAACGAGCAGTACTTC. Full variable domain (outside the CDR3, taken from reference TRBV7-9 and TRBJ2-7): DTGVSQNPRHKITKRGQNVTFRCDPISEHNRLYWYRQTLGQGPEFLTYFQNEAQLEKSRLLSDRFSAERPKGSFSTLEIQRTEQGDSAMYLCASSQGLGNEQYFGPGTRLTVT.

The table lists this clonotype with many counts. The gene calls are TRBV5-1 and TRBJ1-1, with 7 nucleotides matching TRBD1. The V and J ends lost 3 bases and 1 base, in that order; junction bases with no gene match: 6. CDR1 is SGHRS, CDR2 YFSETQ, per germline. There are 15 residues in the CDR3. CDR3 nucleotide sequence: TGCGCCAGCAGCTCTCTCTCAGGGGGGAACACTGAAGCTTTCTTT. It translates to CASSSLSGGNTEAFF.

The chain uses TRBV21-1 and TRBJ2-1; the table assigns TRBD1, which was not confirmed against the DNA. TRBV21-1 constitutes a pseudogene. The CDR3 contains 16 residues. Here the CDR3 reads CASSKEQWVNYNEQFF. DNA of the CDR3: TGTGCCAGCAGCAAAGAACAGTGGGTAAACTACAATGAGCAGTTCTTC.

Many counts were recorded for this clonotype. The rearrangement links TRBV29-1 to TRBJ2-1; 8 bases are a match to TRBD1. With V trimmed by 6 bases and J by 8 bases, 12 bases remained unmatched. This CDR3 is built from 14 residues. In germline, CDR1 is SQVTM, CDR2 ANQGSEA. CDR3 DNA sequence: TGCAGCGTAAAACCCGGGACAGGAAACGATGAGCAGTTCTTC. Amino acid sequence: CSVKPGTGNDEQFF.

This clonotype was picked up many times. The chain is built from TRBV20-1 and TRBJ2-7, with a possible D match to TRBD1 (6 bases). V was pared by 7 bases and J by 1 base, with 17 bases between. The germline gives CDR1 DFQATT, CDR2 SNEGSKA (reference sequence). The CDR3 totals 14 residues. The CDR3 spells CSVEDRRYSYEQYF. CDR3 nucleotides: TGCAGTGTCGAAGACAGGCGATATTCCTACGAGCAGTACTTC.

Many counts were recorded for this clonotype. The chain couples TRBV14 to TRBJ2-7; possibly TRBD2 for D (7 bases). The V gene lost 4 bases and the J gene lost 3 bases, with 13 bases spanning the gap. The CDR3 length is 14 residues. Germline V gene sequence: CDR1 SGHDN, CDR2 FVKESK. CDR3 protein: CASSLVGGRYEQYF. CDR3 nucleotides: TGTGCCAGCAGCCTGGTGGGGGGGCGCTACGAGCAGTACTTC.

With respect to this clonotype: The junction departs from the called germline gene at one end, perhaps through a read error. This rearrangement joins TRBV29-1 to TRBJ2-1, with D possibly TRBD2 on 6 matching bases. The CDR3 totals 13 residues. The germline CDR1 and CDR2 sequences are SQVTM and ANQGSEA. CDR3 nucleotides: TGCAGCGTTGAACACAGTCCGTCCCTAGCGCTGATCTTC. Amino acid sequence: CSVEHSPSLALIF.

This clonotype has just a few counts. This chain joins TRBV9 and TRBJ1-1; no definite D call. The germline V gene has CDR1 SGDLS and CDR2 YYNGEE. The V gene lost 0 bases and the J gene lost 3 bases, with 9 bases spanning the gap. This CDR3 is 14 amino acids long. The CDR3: CASSVGYVYTEAFF. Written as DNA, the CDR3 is TGTGCCAGCAGCGTAGGATACGTGTACACTGAAGCTTTCTTT.

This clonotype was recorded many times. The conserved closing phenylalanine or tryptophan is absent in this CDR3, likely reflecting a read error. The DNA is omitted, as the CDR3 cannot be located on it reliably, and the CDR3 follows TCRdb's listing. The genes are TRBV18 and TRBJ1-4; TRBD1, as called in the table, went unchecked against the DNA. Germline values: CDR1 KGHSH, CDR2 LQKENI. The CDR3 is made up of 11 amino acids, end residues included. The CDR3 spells CASSPTGNPES.

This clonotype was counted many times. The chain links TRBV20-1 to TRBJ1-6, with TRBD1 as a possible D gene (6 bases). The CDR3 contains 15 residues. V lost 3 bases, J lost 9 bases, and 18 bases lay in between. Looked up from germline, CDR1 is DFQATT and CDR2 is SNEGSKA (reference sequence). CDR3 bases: TGCAGTGCTAGTATGGCAGGGGTGAGGAGTTCACCCCTCCACTTT. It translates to CSASMAGVRSSPLHF.

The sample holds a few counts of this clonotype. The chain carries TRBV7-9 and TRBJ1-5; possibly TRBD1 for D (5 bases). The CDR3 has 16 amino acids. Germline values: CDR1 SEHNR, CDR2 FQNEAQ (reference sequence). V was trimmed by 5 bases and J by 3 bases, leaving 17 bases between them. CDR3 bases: TGTGCCAGCAGCGGACCGGGACTGAGCCCCAATCAGCCCCAGCATTTT. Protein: CASSGPGLSPNQPQHF. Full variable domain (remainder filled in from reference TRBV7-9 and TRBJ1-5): DTGVSQNPRHKITKRGQNVTFRCDPISEHNRLYWYRQTLGQGPEFLTYFQNEAQLEKSRLLSDRFSAERPKGSFSTLEIQRTEQGDSAMYLCASSGPGLSPNQPQHFGDGTRLSIL.

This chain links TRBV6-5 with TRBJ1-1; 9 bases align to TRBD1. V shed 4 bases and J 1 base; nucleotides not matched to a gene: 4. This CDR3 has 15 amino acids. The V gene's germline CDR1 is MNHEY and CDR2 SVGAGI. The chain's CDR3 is CASSWPGQGNTEAFF. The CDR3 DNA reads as TGTGCCAGCAGTTGGCCGGGACAGGGGAACACTGAAGCTTTCTTT.

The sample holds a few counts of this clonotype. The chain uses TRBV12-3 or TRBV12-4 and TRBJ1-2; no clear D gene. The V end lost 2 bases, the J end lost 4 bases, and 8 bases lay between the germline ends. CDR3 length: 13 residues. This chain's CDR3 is CASSLLSIYGYTF. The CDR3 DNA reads TGTGCCAGCAGTTTATTGAGCATCTATGGCTACACCTTC.

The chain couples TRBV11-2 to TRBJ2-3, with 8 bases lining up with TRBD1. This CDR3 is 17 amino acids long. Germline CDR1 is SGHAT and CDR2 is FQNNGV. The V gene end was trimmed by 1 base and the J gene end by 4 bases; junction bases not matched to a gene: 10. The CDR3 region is CASSLVALDRVADTQYF. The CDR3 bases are TGTGCCAGCAGCTTAGTTGCTTTGGACAGGGTGGCAGATACGCAGTATTTT. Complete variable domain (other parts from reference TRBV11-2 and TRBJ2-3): EAGVAQSPRYKIIEKRQSVAFWCNPISGHATLYWYQQILGQGPKLLIQFQNNGVVDDSQLPKDRFSAERLKGVDSTLKIQPAKLEDSAVYLCASSLVALDRVADTQYFGPGTRLTVL.

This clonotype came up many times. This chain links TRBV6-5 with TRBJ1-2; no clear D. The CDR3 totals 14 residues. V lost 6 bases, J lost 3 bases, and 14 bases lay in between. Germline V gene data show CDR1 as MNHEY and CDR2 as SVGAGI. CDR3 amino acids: CASRPIGWDYGYTF. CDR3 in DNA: TGTGCCAGCAGACCGATTGGGTGGGACTATGGCTACACCTTC.

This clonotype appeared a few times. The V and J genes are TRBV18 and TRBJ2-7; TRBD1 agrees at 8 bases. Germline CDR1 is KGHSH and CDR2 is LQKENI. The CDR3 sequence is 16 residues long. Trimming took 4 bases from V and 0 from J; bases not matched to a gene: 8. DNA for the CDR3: TGTGCCAGCTCACAGACGCGGACAGGGAACTCCTACGAGCAGTACTTC. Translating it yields CASSQTRTGNSYEQYF.

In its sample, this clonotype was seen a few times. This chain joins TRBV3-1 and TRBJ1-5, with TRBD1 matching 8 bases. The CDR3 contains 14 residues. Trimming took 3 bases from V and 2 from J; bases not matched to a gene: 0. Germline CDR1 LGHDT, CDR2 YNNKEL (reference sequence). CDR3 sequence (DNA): TGTGCCAGCAGCCAGGGACAGGGCAATCAGCCCCAGCATTTT. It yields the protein CASSQGQGNQPQHF.

For the CDR3, the DNA is TGTGCCAGCAGCCAACAATCCGGGACCATCTACGAGCAGTACTTC. Amino acid sequence: CASSQQSGTIYEQYF. This chain links TRBV4-2 with TRBJ2-7; either TRBD1 or TRBD2 may fit D (5 bases each). The V end was cut by 2 bases, the J end by 3 bases, with 14 bases between. Germline V gene data show CDR1 as LGHNA and CDR2 as YNFKEQ. The CDR3 sequence is 15 residues long.

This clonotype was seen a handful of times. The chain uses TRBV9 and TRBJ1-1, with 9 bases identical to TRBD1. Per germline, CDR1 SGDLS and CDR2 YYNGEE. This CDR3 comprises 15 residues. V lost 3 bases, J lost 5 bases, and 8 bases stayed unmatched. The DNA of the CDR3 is TGTGCCAGCAGCGCAAAGACAGGGGGAGGGACTGAAGCTTTCTTT. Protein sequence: CASSAKTGGGTEAFF.

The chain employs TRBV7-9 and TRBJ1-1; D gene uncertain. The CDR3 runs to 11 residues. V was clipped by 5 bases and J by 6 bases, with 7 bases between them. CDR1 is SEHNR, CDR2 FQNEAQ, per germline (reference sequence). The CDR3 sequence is CASSVQAEAFF. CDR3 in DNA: TGTGCCAGCAGCGTGCAAGCTGAAGCTTTCTTT.

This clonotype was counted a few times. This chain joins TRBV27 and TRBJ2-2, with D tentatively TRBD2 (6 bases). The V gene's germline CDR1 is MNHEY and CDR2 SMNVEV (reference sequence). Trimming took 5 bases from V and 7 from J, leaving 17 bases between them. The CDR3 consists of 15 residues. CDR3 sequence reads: CASSPLTRGVGELFF. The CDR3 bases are TGTGCCAGCAGTCCACTGACTAGAGGGGTCGGGGAGCTGTTTTTT.